This T cell receptor (beta chain) emerged from a study of human T cells and chemical hapten exposure. This clonotype was seen only a few times. Time point: pre-sensitization, week 0. Stated treatment: therapeutic diphenylcyclopropenone sensitization with weekly scalp DPC. Prior to application of each patch test, blood was drawn. Germline V gene lookup returns CDR1 SEHNR and CDR2 FQNEAQ (reference sequence). The CDR3 has 16 residues. V was clipped by 5 bases and J by 2 bases; unmatched bases: 8. Via MiXCR, TCRdb re-called the RACE reads, giving one row per CDR3 protein. The sample consists of tens of thousands of distinct CDR3 sequences, around 9.9% of them appearing once.

This TCR came from a woman between 50 and 59 years old with alopecia areata. Some clones in this sample may be carry-over from other donors' samples. This chain connects TRBV7-9 to TRBJ2-3, with 9 bases aligning to TRBD1. Source: whole blood, taken in connection with sensitization to the hapten diphenylcyclopropenone (DPC). CDR3 amino acids: CASSPLRDRATDTQYF. CDR3 bases: TGTGCCAGCAGCCCTCTCCGGGACAGGGCCACAGATACGCAGTATTTT.